Here is one T cell receptor (beta chain) with its context. The sample holds a few counts of this clone. The target of this receptor is not known. No base-level quality is on record; no much larger clone is a single base apart. Spanning cysteine to phenylalanine, the CDR3 consists of 12 amino acids. The entry retains the CDR3 DNA only, 36 bases that are in frame from base 1. The germline V gene encodes CDR1 SQVTM and CDR2 ANQGSEA. Compared with germline, V lacks 6 bases and J lacks 5 bases; bases without a gene match: 6. The sample comes from a study of cytomegalovirus exposure and HLA in healthy donors (dated by TCRdb to between 2016 and 2019). Looking at the study overall: In an earlier analysis of some 610 of the donors, less than 350 Gb of sequence data and 90 million to 120 million unique TCR beta sequences from about 190 million T cells were reported. Approximately 300 gigabases of sequencing data and 70 million to 100 million unique TCR sequences made up an early release that covered over 550 HLA-typed donors. The number of donors typed differed by locus, with roughly 629-640 for A, B, C, DRB1 and DQB1, roughly 550 for DQA1, under 610 for DPA1, and some 440 for DPB1. Five DR-DQ haplotypes were treated as single units for association and clustering because of strong linkage in the cohort. On average, over 200,000 unique TCR beta nucleotide sequences were sequenced per donor among about 400 genotyped donors of the cohort, with roughly 18% of those sequences being non-productive. In a later analysis, previously published TCR beta repertoires from about 670 donors were re-analyzed and high-resolution HLA genotyping was added so that TCR occurrence patterns could be studied. A later genetic analysis took genome-wide SNP genotypes for about three fifths of the 666 donors and used that subset as a discovery cohort. The aim of the study was to test whether cataloging public T cell receptors could identify signatures of past pathogen exposure. The T cell repertoires of 550 to 850 subjects were profiled by immunosequencing and related to cytomegalovirus serostatus. Along with the roughly 700-subject first cohort, a separate validation cohort of 120 different subjects was used. In an earlier analysis of more than 550 of the donors, high-throughput TCR beta sequencing was used to judge whether each TCR beta V gene segment behaved as functional or pseudogenic. The genetic ancestry cluster associated with self-reported Caucasian donors included 81% of the roughly 390 genotyped donors. Every discovery cohort repertoire had been produced on one sequencing platform. Alongside the repertoire data, information on donor age, sex, ethnicity and CMV serostatus was compiled. The later analysis used no new phenotypic data to find candidate immune exposures, relying instead on TCR beta sequences and their occurrence across donors. High-throughput TCR immunosequencing, statistical association of individual TCRs with disease status, and machine learning were combined to predict cytomegalovirus infection status. HLA typing covered class I and class II loci at four-digit resolution. Overall study outcomes, separate from this receptor: A later analysis found that HLA-associated TCR beta chains were more clonally expanded and had lower generation probabilities than equally common non-associated chains. The study gave a list of more than 150 TCR beta chains associated with cytomegalovirus. HLA typing was unavailable for some donors at each locus, so association tests used only the typed subset. According to a later analysis, most CMV-associated TCR beta chains appeared to be HLA-restricted, and the HLA associations seemed to be driven largely by CMV exposure. According to the authors, the approach could potentially be generalized to other disease states and immunological phenotypes. In vitro tests confirmed that a few of the cytomegalovirus-associated TCR beta chains recognize cytomegalovirus antigens. In a later analysis, the rate of TCR association differed among HLA loci, with DRB1 alleles having the most associated TCRs and HLA-C alleles having the fewest. Broadly in line with IMGT annotations, most TCR beta V segments showed up in productive rearrangements about 87% or about 30% of the time in an earlier analysis of 587 of the donors. In this cohort, only TCR beta chains were sequenced, and detectable features were limited by the absence of alpha or paired-chain data. The only immune exposure information available for the cohort was CMV serostatus. Sequencing depth was assumed to be roughly uniform across donors in the presence/absence analyses, though that assumption may not hold. A further reported finding was that TCR beta sequences accurately predicted the HLA-A and HLA-B alleles for most subjects in the first cohort. Strong co-occurrence of HLA alleles, especially DR and DQ, made assigning TCR associations to individual alleles difficult. In a later genetic analysis, fewer N-insertions in productive TCRs were reported among donors in an Asian-associated ancestry cluster than the roughly 710-donor mean. The sequencing pipeline was judged likely to have produced a cluster of highly shared sequence variants as a technical artifact. Because counts were too low, under 20 rarely observed V segments, including chromosome 9 orphons, were left out of the earlier analysis of approximately 500 of the donors. The classifier was reported to diagnose cytomegalovirus status with high specificity and sensitivity in both the original and validation cohorts. Correlated functional status among segregating V segments might reflect linkage disequilibrium, but an unknown experimental factor could not be ruled out. Some IMGT-functional V segments, including TRBV6-2 and TRBV6-3, could not be told apart with the 87-base-pair reads, so those segments were excluded. While some public TCRs were present in many individuals, most TCR sequences turned up only very rarely across donors. Specific HLA alleles were associated with roughly 17,000 TCR beta sequences at a false discovery rate of 0.05 in a later analysis. According to a later analysis, parvovirus B19, influenza, CMV and Epstein-Barr virus appeared linked to several top co-occurrence clusters. V-gene and J-gene trimming of TCR beta chains was associated with a missense DCLRE1C variant in a later genetic analysis, and the association was replicated in an independent cohort.

The cohort was made up of around 720 healthy bone marrow donors. All cohort members were sampled while nominally healthy, although unrecorded immune exposures were likely present. The donor tested CMV seronegative and was one of the 352 seronegative cohort members. Every donor gave a peripheral blood sample, and the peripheral blood mononuclear cells from that sample were used for TCR beta sequencing. The Qiagen DNeasy Blood Extraction Kit was used to extract genomic DNA from the blood cell samples. Library prep was done by the immunoSEQ multiplex PCR assay. For the multiplex PCR, a mixture combining 60 forward primers for TCR Vbeta segments and 13 reverse primers for TCR Jbeta segments was used. Amplification of the CDR3 region of rearranged TCR beta genes was performed with a multiplex PCR assay on genomic DNA. On the Illumina HiSeq System, the amplified TCR beta libraries were sequenced as 87-base-pair reads. The study's own analysis went as follows. In a later analysis, 70 million to 95 million unique TCR beta chains were counted across the 650 to 750 repertoires, and roughly 11 million of these chains were shared by at least two donors. To remove PCR and sequencing errors, raw reads were error-corrected and collapsed into unique sequences using a nearest-neighbor algorithm that merged closely related sequences. Alignment of CDR3 sequences to IMGT reference sequences was used to assign V, D and J gene segments. For a sequence to be retained, a match of at least six nucleotides to both a V gene segment and a J gene segment was required. A rearrangement counted as productive if the CDR3 had no stop codons and remained in frame with V and J, and every other rearrangement counted as non-productive. Following IMGT convention, CDR3 was defined as the stretch from the second conserved V-encoded cysteine to the conserved J-encoded phenylalanine. Sequences without an unambiguous match to a single V gene segment were excluded from the earlier analysis of about 600 of the donors. An earlier analysis of 587 of the donors called V segments functional above 56.7% productive rearrangements and segregating when the between-donor standard deviation exceeded 5%. A statistical classification framework was built to diagnose cytomegalovirus status from the catalog of TCR beta chain sequences. A later analysis assigned V and J genes by comparing TCR nucleotide sequences with IMGT/GENE-DB human TR gene sequences. In a later analysis, CDR3 sequences and most-parsimonious VDJ recombination scenarios were assigned using the TCRdist pipeline. In a later analysis, every TCR beta chain was defined by the combination of its CDR3 amino acid sequence and its V-gene family, and reads without a unique V-gene family were dropped. In a later analysis, around 650 highly shared, low-generation-probability nucleotide sequences were removed to address suspected cross-contamination and a sequencing artifact. A later analysis calculated a clonal expansion index for each public chain from normalized within-repertoire ranks of inferred template counts. Generation probabilities in a later analysis came from a VDJ recombination model fitted to out-of-frame rearrangements, and those results were checked against IGoR. In a later analysis, TCR-TCR, TCR-HLA and TCR-CMV co-occurrence was scored with hypergeometric tests, and a repertoire-size bias correction was applied to TCR pairs. False discovery rates were estimated in a later analysis by permuting HLA or CMV assignments 20 times. A later analysis grouped co-occurring TCRs with DBSCAN, adding TCRdist sequence similarity when clustering within HLA-allele-positive subsets. Co-occurrence clustering excluded repertoires with fewer than 30,000 or more than 120,000 public chains, plus five with anomalous nucleotide sharing. TCRdb holds this immuneACCESS table with in-frame rearrangements only. Some clones are missing; in checked studies, unresolved V genes explain under half, and the rest has no known cause. Clone size and the V and J calls come from that table; the DNA yielded D and trimming. This sample holds 130,000 or so clones; around 80% were observed only once. The ten largest clones add up to about 3% of the sample.

This sequence uses TRBV29-1 and TRBJ1-1, with TRBD1 matching 7 junction bases. The clonotype comes from a man aged 35-49 years in good health and CMV-seronegative. The sequenced material came from PBMCs. DNA sequence: TGCAGCGTCAGGGGGGCTAGGACTGAAGCTTTCTTT. This codes for CSVRGARTEAFF.